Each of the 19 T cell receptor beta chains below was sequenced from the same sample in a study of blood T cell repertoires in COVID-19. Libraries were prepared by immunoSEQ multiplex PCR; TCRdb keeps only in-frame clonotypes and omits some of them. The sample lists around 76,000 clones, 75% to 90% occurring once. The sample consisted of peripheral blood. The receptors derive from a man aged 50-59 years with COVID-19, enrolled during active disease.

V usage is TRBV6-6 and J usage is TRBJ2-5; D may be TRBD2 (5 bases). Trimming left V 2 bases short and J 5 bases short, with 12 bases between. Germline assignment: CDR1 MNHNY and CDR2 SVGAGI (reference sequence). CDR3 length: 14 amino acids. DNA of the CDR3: TGTGCCAGCAGTTACCGGGCAGGAGGCGAGACCCAGTACTTC. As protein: CASSYRAGGETQYF.

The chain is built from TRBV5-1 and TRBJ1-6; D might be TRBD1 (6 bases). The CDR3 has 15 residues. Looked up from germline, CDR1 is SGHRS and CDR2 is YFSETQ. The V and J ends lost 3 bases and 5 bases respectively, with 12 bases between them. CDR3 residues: CASSSDRFNNSPLHF. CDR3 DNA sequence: TGCGCCAGCAGCTCGGACAGATTCAATAATTCACCCCTCCACTTT.

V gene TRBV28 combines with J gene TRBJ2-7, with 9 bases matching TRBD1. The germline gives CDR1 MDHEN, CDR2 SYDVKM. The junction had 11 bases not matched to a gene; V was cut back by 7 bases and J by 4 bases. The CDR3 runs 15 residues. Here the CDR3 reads CASKPPGQGRYEQYF. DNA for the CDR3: TGTGCCAGCAAGCCCCCGGGACAGGGTCGGTACGAGCAGTACTTC.

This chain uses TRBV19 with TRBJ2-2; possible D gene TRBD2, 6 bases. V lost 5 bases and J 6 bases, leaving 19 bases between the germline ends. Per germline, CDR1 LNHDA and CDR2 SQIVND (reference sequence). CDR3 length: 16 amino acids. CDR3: CASSPLGAGSSGELFF. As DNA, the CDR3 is TGTGCCAGTAGTCCCCTGGGTGCGGGGAGCTCCGGGGAGCTGTTTTTT.

The CDR3 loop is CASSERERFYEQYF. The CDR3 DNA sequence: TGCGCCAGCAGCGAGCGGGAGAGGTTCTACGAGCAGTACTTC. This chain connects TRBV10-1 to TRBJ2-7; 8 bases are shared with TRBD2. The CDR3 contains 14 residues. The trim removed 6 bases at V and 3 bases at J, leaving 7 bases unmatched. Germline V gene sequence: CDR1 WNHNN, CDR2 SYGVQD (reference sequence).

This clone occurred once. The CDR3: CASSTSSGRAGETQYF. The CDR3 nucleotides are TGTGCCAGCAGCACCTCTAGCGGGAGGGCCGGAGAGACCCAGTACTTC. V usage is TRBV7-3 and J usage is TRBJ2-5, with TRBD2 identical over 12 bases. The CDR3 is 16 amino acids. Germline CDR1 is SGHTA and CDR2 is FQGTGA. Losses at the gene ends were 5 bases for V and 4 bases for J; bases not matched to a gene: 8.

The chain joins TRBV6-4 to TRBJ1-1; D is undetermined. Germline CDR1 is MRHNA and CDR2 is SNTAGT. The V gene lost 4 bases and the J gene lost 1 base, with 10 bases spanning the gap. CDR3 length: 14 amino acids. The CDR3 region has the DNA TGTGCCAGCAGTGCCCAGATACGGAACACTGAAGCTTTCTTT. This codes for CASSAQIRNTEAFF.

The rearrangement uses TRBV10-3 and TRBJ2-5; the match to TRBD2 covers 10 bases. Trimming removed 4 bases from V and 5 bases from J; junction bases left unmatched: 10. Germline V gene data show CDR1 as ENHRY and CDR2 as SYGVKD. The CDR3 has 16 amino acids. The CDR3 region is CAISAPKAGGRETQYF. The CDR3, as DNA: TGTGCCATCAGTGCCCCCAAAGCGGGGGGGAGGGAGACCCAGTACTTC.

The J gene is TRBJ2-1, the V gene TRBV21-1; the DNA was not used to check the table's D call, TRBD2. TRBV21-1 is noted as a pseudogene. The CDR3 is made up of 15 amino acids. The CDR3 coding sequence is TGTGCCAGCAGCAAACATGGCGGGAGCGACAATGAGCAGTTCTTC. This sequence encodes CASSKHGGSDNEQFF.

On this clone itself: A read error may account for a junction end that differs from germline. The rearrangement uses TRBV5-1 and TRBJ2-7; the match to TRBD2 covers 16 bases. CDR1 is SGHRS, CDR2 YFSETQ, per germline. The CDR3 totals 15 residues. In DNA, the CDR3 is TGCGCCAGCAGCCCCGATCCGGGACTAGCGGGAGGGCAAGGCTTC. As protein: CASSPDPGLAGGQGF. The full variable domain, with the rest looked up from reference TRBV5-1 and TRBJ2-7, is KAGVTQTPRYLIKTRGQQVTLSCSPISGHRSVSWYQQTPGQGLQFLFEYFSETQRNKGNFPGRFSGRQFSNSRSEMNVSTLELGDSALYLCASSPDPGLAGGQGFGPGTRLTVT.

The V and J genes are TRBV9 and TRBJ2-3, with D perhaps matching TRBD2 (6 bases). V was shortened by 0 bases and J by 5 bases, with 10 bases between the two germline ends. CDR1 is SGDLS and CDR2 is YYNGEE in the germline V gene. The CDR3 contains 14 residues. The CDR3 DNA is TGTGCCAGCAGCGTAGCGGGAGCTAAAGATACGCAGTATTTT. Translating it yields CASSVAGAKDTQYF.

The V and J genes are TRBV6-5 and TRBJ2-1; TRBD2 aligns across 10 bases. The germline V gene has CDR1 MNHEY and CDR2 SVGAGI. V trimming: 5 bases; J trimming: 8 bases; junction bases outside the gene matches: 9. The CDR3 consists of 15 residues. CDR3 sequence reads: CASSILAGGSDEQFF. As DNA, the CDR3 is TGTGCCAGCAGTATCTTAGCGGGAGGTTCCGATGAGCAGTTCTTC.

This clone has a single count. The CDR3 here is CASRTGNYGYTF. DNA for the CDR3: TGTGCCAGTCGGACGGGAAACTATGGCTACACCTTC. This chain joins TRBV2 and TRBJ1-2, with D hard to call. The CDR3 consists of 12 residues. Trimming took 9 bases from V and 2 from J, leaving 10 bases between them. Germline V gene data show CDR1 as SNHLY and CDR2 as FYNNEI.

The CDR3 loop is CASSPPGQGPTSGKFF. Here the CDR3 DNA reads TGTGCCAGCTCACCCCCGGGACAGGGGCCGACTAGCGGAAAGTTCTTC. The chain carries TRBV18 and TRBJ2-1, with a tentative D call TRBD1 (10 bases). Trimming took 3 bases from V and 14 from J, leaving 26 bases between them. The length of the CDR3 is 16 residues. CDR1 and CDR2 (germline): KGHSH, LQKENI.

The CDR3 here is CASSLTGENTEAFF. The CDR3 region has the DNA TGTGCCAGCAGCCTCACAGGGGAGAACACTGAAGCTTTCTTT. The rearrangement links TRBV7-2 to TRBJ1-1; 7 bases line up with TRBD1. The V and J ends lost 5 bases and 1 base, in that order; junction bases with no gene match: 4. The CDR3 extends over 14 amino acids. CDR1 is SGHTA and CDR2 is FQGNSA in the germline V gene.

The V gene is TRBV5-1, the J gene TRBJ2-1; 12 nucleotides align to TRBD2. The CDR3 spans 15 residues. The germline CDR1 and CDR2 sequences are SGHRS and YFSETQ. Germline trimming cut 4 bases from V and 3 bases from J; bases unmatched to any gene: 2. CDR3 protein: CASSLAGGGYNEQFF. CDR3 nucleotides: TGCGCCAGCAGCCTAGCGGGAGGGGGCTACAATGAGCAGTTCTTC.

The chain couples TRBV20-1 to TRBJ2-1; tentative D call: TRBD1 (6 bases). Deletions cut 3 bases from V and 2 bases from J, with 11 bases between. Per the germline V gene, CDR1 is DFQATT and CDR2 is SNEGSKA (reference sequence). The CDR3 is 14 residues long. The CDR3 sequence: CSASRAGAYNEQFF. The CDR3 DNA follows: TGCAGTGCTAGTAGGGCAGGGGCCTACAATGAGCAGTTCTTC.

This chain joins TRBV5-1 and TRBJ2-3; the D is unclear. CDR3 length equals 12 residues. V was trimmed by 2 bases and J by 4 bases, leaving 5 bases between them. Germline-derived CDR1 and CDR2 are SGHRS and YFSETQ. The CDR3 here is CASSFVPDTQYF. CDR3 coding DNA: TGCGCCAGCAGCTTCGTCCCAGATACGCAGTATTTT.

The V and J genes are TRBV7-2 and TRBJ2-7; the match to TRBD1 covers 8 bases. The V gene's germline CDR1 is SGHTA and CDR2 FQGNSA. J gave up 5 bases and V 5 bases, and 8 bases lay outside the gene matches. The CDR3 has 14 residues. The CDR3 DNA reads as TGTGCCAGCAGCACCCGGACAGGGCAACACGAGCAGTACTTC. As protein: CASSTRTGQHEQYF.